The subject of this entry is one T cell receptor (beta chain). The target of this receptor is not known. Base qualities are not recorded, but no much larger clone differs from it by a single base. Library preparation was by PCR. Reads for this sample came from a NextSeq 500. Bulk TCR libraries were generated as previously described, with the TCR primers listed in Table S5 used. Total RNA was purified with the Qiagen AllPrep DNA/RNA kit. Before analysis, reads from multiple sequencing runs of the same library were pooled. Processing in the source paper ran as follows. Reads were retained only if their TCR constant sequence matched exactly, and those retained reads were trimmed to 150 nt and grouped according to their 12-nt molecular barcodes. Reads inside each barcode group were sub-clustered using a 15% Levenshtein threshold, and a quality-weighted consensus sequence was constructed for each RNA molecule. Non-functional sequences were discarded, and so were lower-count sequences lying one edit away from another sequence. Barcode sub-clusters with fewer than 20% of the maximum read count were removed, based on fitting two negative binomial distributions. Clones were called with MiXCR by TCRdb after fastp trimmed the public reads at Q25, and only in-frame beta chains were retained. Rows with a matching CDR3 protein are joined into one entry that keeps the most common DNA and genes. TCRdb's processing, not the authors', yielded these V and J calls. The sample yields approximately 590,000 distinct CDR3 sequences; roughly 25% were counted once. Of the sample, 0.78% falls within the top ten clones.

These data come from a study of molecular identifiers for immune sequencing clone quantification (dated by TCRdb to the late 2010s). In the study overall: For a replicate experiment, RNA from roughly 20,000 or 100,000 naive CD8 T cells was divided into five aliquots, of which four were sequenced. This methods study benchmarked molecular-identifier clustering-based TCR repertoire sequencing (MIDCIRS) and TCR RNA copy counting, using CD8 T cells to do so.

Libraries of naive CD8 T cells were generated from about 21,000 to 970,000 sorted cells, with 10%, 30% or 50% of the purified RNA used. On a BD FACSAria II, naive CD8 T cells were FACS-sorted as CD8+CD4-CCR7+CD45RA+ and collected into RLT Plus buffer. Around 11 TCR copies' worth of Jurkat RNA were spiked into roughly 17,000-1,100,000 naive CD8 T cell samples to test detection sensitivity. Enrichment of CD8 T cells was done with RosetteSep CD8+ T Cell Enrichment Cocktail plus Ficoll-Paque, and ACK red cell lysis came afterward. General study outcomes and caveats: In CMV-specific effector cells, over 99% of molecules were held by clones above 20 RNA copies, whereas under 1% of molecules were held by such clones in naive cells. Modeling estimated about three recovered TCR RNA copies per cell, compared with about 10 by digital PCR, which implies roughly 29% capture efficiency. When barcode sub-clustering was omitted, TCR diversity was inflated by chimeric consensus sequences, with chimeras reaching as high as 47%. Highly expanded clone sizes could be underestimated because identical TCR molecules may share a barcode. Spiked-in Jurkat TCR RNA (about ten copies' worth), which is not part of the donor repertoire, was contained in the naive libraries. Spiked-in Jurkat TCR RNA equivalent to a single cell was reported to be detectable even among one million naive CD8 T cells.

For CDR1 and CDR2, the germline V gene lists LGHNA and YSLEER. Cut back by 0 bases and 0 bases, the V and J ends lie 18 bases apart. There are 20 amino acids in the CDR3, from cysteine to phenylalanine inclusive. Solely the CDR3 DNA is kept, with 60 bases framed from the first base. The chain is encoded by TRBV4-3 joined to TRBJ1-6, with no confidently assigned D gene. The sequencing sample was made of naive CD8+ T cells from blood, with Jurkat cell RNA spiked in. The sample's cell subset or site label, decoded: FACS-sorted CD8+CD4-CCR7+CD45RA+ naive T cells. The sequence was obtained from a human donor in good health. Some libraries in this study had Jurkat cell RNA spiked in. The CDR3 in this case is CASSQDRIRFVGSYNSPLHF. The DNA reads TGCGCCAGCAGCCAAGATCGGATTAGGTTCGTGGGCTCCTATAATTCACCCCTCCACTTT.